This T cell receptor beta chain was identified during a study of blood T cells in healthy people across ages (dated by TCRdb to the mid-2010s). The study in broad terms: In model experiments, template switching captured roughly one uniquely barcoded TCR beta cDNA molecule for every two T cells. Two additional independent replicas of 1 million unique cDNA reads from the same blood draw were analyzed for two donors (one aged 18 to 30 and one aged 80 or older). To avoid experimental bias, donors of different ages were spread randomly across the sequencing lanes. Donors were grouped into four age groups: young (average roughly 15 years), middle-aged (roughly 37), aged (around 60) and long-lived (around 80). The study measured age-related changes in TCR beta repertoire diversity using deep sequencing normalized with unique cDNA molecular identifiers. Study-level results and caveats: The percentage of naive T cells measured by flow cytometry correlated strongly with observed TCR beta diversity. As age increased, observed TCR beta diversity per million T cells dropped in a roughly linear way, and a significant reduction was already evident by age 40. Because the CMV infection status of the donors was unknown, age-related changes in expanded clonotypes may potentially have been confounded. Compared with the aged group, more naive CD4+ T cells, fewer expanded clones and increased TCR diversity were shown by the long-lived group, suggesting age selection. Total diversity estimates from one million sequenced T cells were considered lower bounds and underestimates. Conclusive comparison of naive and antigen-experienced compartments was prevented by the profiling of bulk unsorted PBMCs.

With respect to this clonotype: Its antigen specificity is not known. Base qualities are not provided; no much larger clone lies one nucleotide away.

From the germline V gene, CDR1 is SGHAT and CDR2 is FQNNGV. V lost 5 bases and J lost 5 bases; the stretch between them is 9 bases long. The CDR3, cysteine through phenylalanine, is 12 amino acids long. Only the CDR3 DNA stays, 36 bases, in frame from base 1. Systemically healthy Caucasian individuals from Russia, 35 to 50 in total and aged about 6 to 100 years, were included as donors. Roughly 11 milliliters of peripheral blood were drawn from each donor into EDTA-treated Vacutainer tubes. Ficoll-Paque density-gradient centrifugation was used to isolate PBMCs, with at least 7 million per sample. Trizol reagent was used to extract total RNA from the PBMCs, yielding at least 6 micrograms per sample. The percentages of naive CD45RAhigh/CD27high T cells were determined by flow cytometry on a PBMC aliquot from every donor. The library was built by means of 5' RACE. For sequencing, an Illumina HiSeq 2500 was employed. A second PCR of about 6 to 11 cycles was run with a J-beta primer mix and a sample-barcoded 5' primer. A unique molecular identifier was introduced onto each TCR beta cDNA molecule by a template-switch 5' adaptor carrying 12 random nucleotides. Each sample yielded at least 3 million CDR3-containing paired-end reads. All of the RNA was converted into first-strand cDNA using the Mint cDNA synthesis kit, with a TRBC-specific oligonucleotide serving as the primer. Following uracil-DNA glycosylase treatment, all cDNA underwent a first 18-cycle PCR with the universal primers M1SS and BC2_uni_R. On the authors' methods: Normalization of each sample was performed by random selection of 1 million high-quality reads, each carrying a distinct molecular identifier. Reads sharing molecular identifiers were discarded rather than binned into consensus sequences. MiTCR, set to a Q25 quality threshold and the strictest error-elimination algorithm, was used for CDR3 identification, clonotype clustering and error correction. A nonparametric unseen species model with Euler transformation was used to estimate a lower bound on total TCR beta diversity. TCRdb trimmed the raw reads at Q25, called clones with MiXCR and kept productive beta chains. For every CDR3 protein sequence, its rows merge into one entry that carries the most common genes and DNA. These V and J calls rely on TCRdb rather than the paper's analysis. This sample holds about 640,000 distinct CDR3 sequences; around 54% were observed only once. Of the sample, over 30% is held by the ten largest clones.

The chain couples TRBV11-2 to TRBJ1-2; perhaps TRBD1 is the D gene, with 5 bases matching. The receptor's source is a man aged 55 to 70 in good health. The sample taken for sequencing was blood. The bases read TGTGCCAGCAGCCGGGAGGGGTATGGCTACACCTTC. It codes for CASSREGYGYTF.